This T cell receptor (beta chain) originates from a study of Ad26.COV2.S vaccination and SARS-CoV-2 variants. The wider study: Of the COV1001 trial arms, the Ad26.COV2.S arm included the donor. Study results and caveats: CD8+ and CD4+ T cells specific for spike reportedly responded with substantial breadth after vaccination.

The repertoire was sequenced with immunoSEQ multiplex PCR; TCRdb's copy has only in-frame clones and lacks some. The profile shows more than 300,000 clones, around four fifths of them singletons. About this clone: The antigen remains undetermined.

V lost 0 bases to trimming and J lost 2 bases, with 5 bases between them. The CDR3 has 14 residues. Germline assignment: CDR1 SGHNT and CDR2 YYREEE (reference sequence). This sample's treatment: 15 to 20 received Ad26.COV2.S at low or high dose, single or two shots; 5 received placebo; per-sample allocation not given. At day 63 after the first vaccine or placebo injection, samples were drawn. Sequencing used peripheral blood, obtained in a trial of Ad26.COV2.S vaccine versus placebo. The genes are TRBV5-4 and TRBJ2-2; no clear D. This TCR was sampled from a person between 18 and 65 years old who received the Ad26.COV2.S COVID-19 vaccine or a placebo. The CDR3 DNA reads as TGTGCCAGCAGCTTGGTGTCCAACACCGGGGAGCTGTTTTTT. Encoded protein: CASSLVSNTGELFF.